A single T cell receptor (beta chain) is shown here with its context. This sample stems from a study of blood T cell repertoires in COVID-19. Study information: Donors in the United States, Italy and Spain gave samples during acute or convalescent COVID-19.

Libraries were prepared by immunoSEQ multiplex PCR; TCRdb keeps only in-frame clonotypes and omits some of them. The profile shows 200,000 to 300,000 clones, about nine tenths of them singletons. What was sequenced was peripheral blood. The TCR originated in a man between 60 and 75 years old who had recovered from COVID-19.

The CDR3 bases are TGTGCCAGCAGCCACAAGCGGGGGGGGATCACGGGGCAGTTCTTC. It translates to CASSHKRGGITGQFF. J is TRBJ2-1 and V is TRBV4-2; 10 positions agree with TRBD2. V was clipped by 3 bases and J by 12 bases; unmatched bases: 11. The CDR3 contains 15 residues. Germline CDR1 reads LGHNA; CDR2 reads YNFKEQ.